Presented here are 23 T cell receptor beta chains from one specimen sequenced in a study of blood T cell repertoires in COVID-19. Libraries were prepared by immunoSEQ multiplex PCR; TCRdb keeps only in-frame clonotypes and omits some of them. Here the sample spans about 270,000 clones, 86% being singletons. Sequencing used peripheral blood. These receptors were obtained from a man aged 40-50 years with active or convalescent COVID-19.

As regards this clone: One end of the junction varies from germline; a read error may be responsible. The chain couples TRBV2 to TRBJ2-4; D call uncertain. Germline V CDR1 and CDR2: SNHLY, FYNNEI. This CDR3 comprises 13 residues. In nucleotides, the CDR3 is TGCGGCGGTTTCCGGCTAGCCAAAAACATTCAGTACTTC. It specifies CGGFRLAKNIQYF.

This rearrangement joins TRBV5-1 to TRBJ1-2; tentative D call: TRBD1 (5 bases). Germline CDR1 SGHRS, CDR2 YFSETQ. There are 16 residues in the CDR3. V lost 0 bases to trimming and J lost 5 bases, with 17 bases between them. The DNA for the CDR3 is TGCGCCAGCAGCTTGGCAAGCCCGGGACTGAGATATGGCTACACCTTC. Encoded protein: CASSLASPGLRYGYTF.

The gene calls are TRBV28 and TRBJ1-6, with a weak D call TRBD1 (5 bases). Germline lookup yields CDR1 MDHEN and CDR2 SYDVKM. V shed 8 bases and J shed 9 bases, with 17 bases lying between them. The CDR3 totals 14 residues. The CDR3 coding sequence is TGTGCCAGCGGACATCAGGAGGGATTTTCACCCCTCCACTTT. Protein sequence: CASGHQEGFSPLHF.

This sequence joins TRBV6-5 and TRBJ2-2, with TRBD2 matching 10 bases. Germline V gene lookup returns CDR1 MNHEY and CDR2 SVGAGI. The CDR3 extends over 15 amino acids. V was clipped by 6 bases and J by 2 bases; unmatched bases: 3. The CDR3 DNA is TGTGCCAGCAGGCGGACTAGCGGTAACACCGGGGAGCTGTTTTTT. The encoded protein is CASRRTSGNTGELFF.

The rearrangement joins TRBV5-6 to TRBJ2-7, with unresolved D. Trimming removed 0 bases from V and 0 bases from J, with 7 bases in between. CDR1 and CDR2 from the germline V gene are SGHDT and YYEEEE. The CDR3 is made up of 14 amino acids. In nucleotides, the CDR3 is TGTGCCAGCAGCTTGGTCGCTAGCTCCTACGAGCAGTACTTC. Protein sequence: CASSLVASSYEQYF.

The genes are TRBV11-1 and TRBJ1-4; TRBD1 agrees at 7 bases. The CDR3 loop spans 15 amino acids. CDR1 is SGHAT, CDR2 FQDESV, per germline (reference sequence). V gave up 5 bases and J gave up 4 bases; unmatched junction bases: 7. The CDR3 DNA sequence: TGTGCCAGCAGCCGATCGACAGGGCATAATGAAAAACTGTTTTTT. The encoded protein is CASSRSTGHNEKLFF.

This clone showed up just a few times. The rearrangement joins TRBV21-1 to TRBJ1-6. TRBV21-1 is assigned pseudogene status. The length of the CDR3 is 15 residues. CDR3 loop: CASIPSGSYNSPLHF. CDR3 nucleotides: TGTGCCAGCATTCCTTCGGGCTCCTATAATTCACCCCTCCACTTT.

The chain joins TRBV6-5 to TRBJ2-3; D not certain. The germline V gene encodes CDR1 MNHEY and CDR2 SVGAGI. The ends were cut back, 6 bases at V and 0 bases at J, with 10 bases in the middle. The CDR3 runs to 14 residues. The CDR3 loop reads CASSGIGSTDTQYF. CDR3 bases: TGTGCCAGCAGCGGTATCGGGAGCACAGATACGCAGTATTTT.

This chain joins TRBV5-1 and TRBJ1-6; 7 bases are shared with TRBD1. The CDR3 loop spans 16 amino acids. The ends lost 2 bases at V and 9 bases at J; junction bases unmatched: 11. Germline V CDR1 and CDR2: SGHRS, YFSETQ. The CDR3 reads CASSLTNRGGGSPLHF. DNA of the CDR3: TGCGCCAGCAGCTTAACAAACAGGGGTGGCGGTTCACCCCTCCACTTT. The whole variable domain, filled in from reference TRBV5-1 and TRBJ1-6, reads KAGVTQTPRYLIKTRGQQVTLSCSPISGHRSVSWYQQTPGQGLQFLFEYFSETQRNKGNFPGRFSGRQFSNSRSEMNVSTLELGDSALYLCASSLTNRGGGSPLHFGNGTRLTVT.

This sequence joins TRBV4-1 and TRBJ2-3, with 10 bases identical to TRBD1. The CDR3 contains 15 residues. Germline V lookup: CDR1 MGHRA, CDR2 YSYEKL. V was clipped by 4 bases and J by 7 bases; unmatched bases: 8. The CDR3 loop is CASSRRQGARYTQYF. CDR3 DNA: TGCGCCAGCAGCCGCAGACAGGGGGCGCGATATACGCAGTATTTT.

This chain connects TRBV29-1 to TRBJ1-3, with D tentatively TRBD1 (6 bases). Between the trimmed V and J ends, which lost 6 bases and 1 base, there was a span of 7 bases. Germline V gene data show CDR1 as SQVTM and CDR2 as ANQGSEA. The CDR3 consists of 12 residues. The DNA of the CDR3 is TGCAGCGTAGGGGGTTCTGGAAACACCATATATTTT. It codes for CSVGGSGNTIYF.

The chain carries TRBV28 and TRBJ1-4; no clear D gene. This CDR3 comprises 16 residues. The V and J ends lost 1 base and 0 bases respectively, with 9 bases between them. Germline CDR1 MDHEN, CDR2 SYDVKM. CDR3 DNA sequence: TGTGCCAGCAGTTTATCGGGATTCGCAACTAATGAAAAACTGTTTTTT. Amino acid sequence: CASSLSGFATNEKLFF.

The chain uses TRBV29-1 and TRBJ1-1; D ambiguous. The V gene lost 5 bases and the J gene lost 1 base, with 5 bases spanning the gap. The CDR3 is 11 amino acids. Germline assignment: CDR1 SQVTM and CDR2 ANQGSEA. The CDR3 region is CSVTWNTEAFF. The CDR3 DNA sequence: TGCAGCGTTACATGGAACACTGAAGCTTTCTTT.

J is TRBJ2-1 and V is TRBV27; TRBD2 matches 7 bases. CDR1 is MNHEY and CDR2 is SMNVEV in the germline V gene (reference sequence). Trimming took 0 bases from V and 6 from J; bases not matched to a gene: 8. The CDR3 totals 16 residues. The CDR3 loop is CASSLSPRPGGNEQFF. The CDR3 DNA sequence: TGTGCCAGCAGTTTATCGCCCCGGCCGGGGGGCAATGAGCAGTTCTTC.

The chain recombines TRBV10-3 with TRBJ1-1, with D unclear. From germline, CDR1 is ENHRY and CDR2 SYGVKD. This CDR3 spans 13 amino acids. V was cut by 10 bases and J by 1 base, with 13 bases left in between. This chain's CDR3 is CATSAAENTEAFF. DNA of the CDR3: TGTGCCACCTCGGCGGCGGAGAACACTGAAGCTTTCTTT.

This chain uses TRBV19 with TRBJ1-5; 9 bases fit TRBD1. The CDR3 contains 16 residues. V lost 4 bases to trimming and J lost 6 bases; unmatched junction nucleotides: 10. CDR1 is LNHDA, CDR2 SQIVND, per germline (reference sequence). The CDR3 bases are TGTGCCAGTAGTACAACACCGGGACAGGGAAGTCAGCCCCAGCATTTT. This translates into CASSTTPGQGSQPQHF. Drawing the rest from reference TRBV19 and TRBJ1-5, the complete variable domain is DGGITQSPKYLFRKEGQNVTLSCEQNLNHDAMYWYRQDPGQGLRLIYYSQIVNDFQKGDIAEGYSVSREKKESFPLTVTSAQKNPTAFYLCASSTTPGQGSQPQHFGDGTRLSIL.

The V call is TRBV12-3 or TRBV12-4, the J call TRBJ2-7, with TRBD1 as a possible D gene (6 bases). The V end was cut by 3 bases, the J end by 3 bases, with 9 bases between. The CDR3 is 13 amino acids. CDR3 sequence (DNA): TGTGCCAGCAGTTTCACAGGGAACTACGAGCAGTACTTC. Translated, it gives CASSFTGNYEQYF.

The rearrangement uses TRBV19 and TRBJ1-3; unclear D gene. The CDR3 totals 12 residues. The V gene lost 7 bases and the J gene lost 0 bases, with 4 bases spanning the gap. CDR1 and CDR2 (germline): LNHDA, SQIVND (reference sequence). The CDR3 DNA sequence: TGTGCCAGTACCAACTCTGGAAACACCATATATTTT. It translates to CASTNSGNTIYF.

J is TRBJ1-5 and V is TRBV12-5, with unresolved D. The CDR3 consists of 12 residues. Germline V gene sequence: CDR1 LGHNT, CDR2 FRNRAP. The V end lost 0 bases, the J end lost 5 bases, and 2 bases lay between the germline ends. In DNA, the CDR3 is TGTGCTAGTGGTTTGGTCGATCAGCCCCAGCATTTT. This gives the protein CASGLVDQPQHF.

On this clone: At one end, the junction sequence differs from germline, possibly due to a read error. The chain joins TRBV2 to TRBJ2-7; the match to TRBD1 covers 10 bases. Germline V gene sequence: CDR1 SNHLY, CDR2 FYNNEI. This CDR3 has 15 amino acids. The CDR3 nucleotides are TGTGCCAGCAGGGAAGACAGGGGGCGGGCATACGAGCAGTACTTC. It codes for CASREDRGRAYEQYF.

The chain combines TRBV6-5 with TRBJ2-5, with 9 nucleotides matching TRBD2. Trimming removed 0 bases from V and 2 bases from J; junction bases left unmatched: 4. This CDR3 region has 16 residues. The V gene's germline CDR1 is MNHEY and CDR2 SVGAGI. CDR3 sequence reads: CASSYSKAGGQETQYF. The CDR3 region has the DNA TGTGCCAGCAGTTACTCGAAGGCGGGGGGGCAAGAGACCCAGTACTTC.

The chain joins TRBV7-9 to TRBJ2-3, with 8 bases lining up with TRBD2. Trimming cost V 5 bases and J 2 bases; bases outside gene matches: 9. This CDR3 has 16 residues. Looked up from germline, CDR1 is SEHNR and CDR2 is FQNEAQ (reference sequence). CDR3 protein: CASSHERGGLTDTQYF. CDR3 bases: TGTGCCAGCAGCCACGAACGGGGGGGCCTCACAGATACGCAGTATTTT.

A few counts support this clone. The rearrangement links TRBV21-1 to TRBJ1-1; the table's D call of TRBD1 was not tested on the DNA. TRBV21-1 is a documented pseudogene. There are 15 residues in the CDR3. The DNA of the CDR3 is TGTGCCAGCACGCAAGGTGCTGGGGGCTGCACTGAAGCTTTCTTT. Translating gives CASTQGAGGCTEAFF.